These 10 T cell receptor beta chains came from one sample sequenced in a study of cytomegalovirus exposure and HLA in healthy donors. The data were produced by immunoSEQ multiplex PCR, yet TCRdb's version contains in-frame clones alone and is incomplete. The sample records 150,000 to 250,000 clones, around 84% being singletons. The specimen sequenced was PBMCs. These receptors were collected from a woman in her thirties in good health and CMV-seropositive.

This clone came up once. The V and J genes are TRBV6-6 and TRBJ2-3; D perhaps matches TRBD1 (5 bases). V gave up 2 bases and J gave up 0 bases, with 9 bases separating them. The CDR3 consists of 15 residues. Germline-derived CDR1 and CDR2 are MNHNY and SVGAGI (reference sequence). CDR3 sequence: CASSYGRASTDTQYF. The CDR3 nucleotides read TGTGCCAGCAGTTACGGCAGGGCTAGCACAGATACGCAGTATTTT.

The chain employs TRBV29-1 and TRBJ1-4, with 10 bases identical to TRBD1. The CDR3 spans 14 residues. The junction had 7 bases not matched to a gene; V was cut back by 4 bases and J by 8 bases. Per germline, CDR1 SQVTM and CDR2 ANQGSEA. The CDR3 reads CSVGGTGAVEKLFF. The CDR3 bases are TGCAGCGTTGGCGGGACAGGGGCGGTCGAAAAACTGTTTTTT.

The chain has TRBV28 and TRBJ1-2; D is uncertain. Germline-derived CDR1 and CDR2 are MDHEN and SYDVKM. This CDR3 spans 14 amino acids. Trimming took 4 bases from V and 3 from J, leaving 12 bases between them. The CDR3 DNA sequence: TGTGCCAGCAGTTCGCTACAGAGCTACTATGGCTACACCTTC. Encoded protein: CASSSLQSYYGYTF.

This chain links TRBV7-8 with TRBJ2-7; 7 nucleotides line up with TRBD1. The CDR3 runs to 14 residues. Looked up from germline, CDR1 is SGHVS and CDR2 is FQNEAQ. V shed 3 bases and J 7 bases; nucleotides not matched to a gene: 9. CDR3 in amino acids: CASSFDRATGEQYF. The CDR3, as DNA: TGTGCCAGCAGCTTTGACAGGGCGACGGGGGAGCAGTACTTC.

This clone was seen only once. The chain combines TRBV11-1 with TRBJ2-1; possible D gene TRBD1, 6 bases. The germline gives CDR1 SGHAT, CDR2 FQDESV (reference sequence). The CDR3 totals 14 residues. Trimming took 0 bases from V and 7 from J, leaving 10 bases between them. In nucleotides, the CDR3 is TGTGCCAGCAGCTTAGCCCCCACAGGGAATGAGCAGTTCTTC. Its protein is CASSLAPTGNEQFF.

This clone was recorded once. The V call is TRBV29-1, the J call TRBJ2-7, with 11 bases that match TRBD2. CDR3 size: 13 residues. J was trimmed by 4 bases and V by 8 bases; bases with no gene match: 7. The germline gives CDR1 SQVTM, CDR2 ANQGSEA. Here the CDR3 DNA reads TGCAGCTTCATCGGACTAGCGGGTTACGAGCAGTACTTC. Protein: CSFIGLAGYEQYF.

The chain is built from TRBV7-2 and TRBJ2-7; TRBD1 aligns across 8 bases. Trimming cost V 2 bases and J 6 bases; bases outside gene matches: 6. In germline, CDR1 is SGHTA, CDR2 FQGNSA. This CDR3 comprises 14 residues. As DNA, the CDR3 is TGTGCCAGCAGCTTACGGACAGGGCACCCCGAGCAGTACTTC. Its translation is CASSLRTGHPEQYF.

The chain joins TRBV30 to TRBJ2-3; 9 bases line up with TRBD2. The CDR3 has 17 residues. The germline CDR1 and CDR2 sequences are GTSNPN and SVGIG (reference sequence). V lost 7 bases to trimming and J lost 1 base; unmatched junction nucleotides: 15. The CDR3 reads CASDRTSASTGTDTQYF. CDR3 coding DNA: TGTGCCTCCGACAGGACTAGCGCCTCGACCGGCACAGATACGCAGTATTTT.

The genes are TRBV2 and TRBJ2-7; D possibly corresponds to TRBD2 (6 bases). The CDR3 length is 14 residues. Germline V gene data show CDR1 as SNHLY and CDR2 as FYNNEI. V was clipped by 9 bases and J by 0 bases, with 15 bases between them. In DNA, the CDR3 is TGTGCCAGTGATACGGGACTTACCTCCTACGAGCAGTACTTC. It specifies CASDTGLTSYEQYF.

This chain connects TRBV6-1 to TRBJ1-2, with 7 bases lining up with TRBD1. From germline, CDR1 is MNHNS and CDR2 SASEGT. The ends lost 4 bases at V and 5 bases at J; junction bases unmatched: 7. This CDR3 spans 14 amino acids. CDR3 in DNA: TGTGCCAGCAGTGTAGACAGGGTGCAGTATGGCTACACCTTC. This codes for CASSVDRVQYGYTF.